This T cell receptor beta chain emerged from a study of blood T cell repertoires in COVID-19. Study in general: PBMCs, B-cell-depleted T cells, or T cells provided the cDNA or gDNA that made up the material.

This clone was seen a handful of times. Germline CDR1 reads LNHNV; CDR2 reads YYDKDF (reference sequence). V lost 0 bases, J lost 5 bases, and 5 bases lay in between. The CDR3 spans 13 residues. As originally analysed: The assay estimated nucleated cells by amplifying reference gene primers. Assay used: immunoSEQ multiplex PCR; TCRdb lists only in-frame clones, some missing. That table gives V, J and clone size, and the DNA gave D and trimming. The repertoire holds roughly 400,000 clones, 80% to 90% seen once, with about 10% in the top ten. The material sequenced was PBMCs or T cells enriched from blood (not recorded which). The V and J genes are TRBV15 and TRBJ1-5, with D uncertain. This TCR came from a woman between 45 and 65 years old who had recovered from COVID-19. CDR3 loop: CATSRDQDQPQHF. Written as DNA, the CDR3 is TGTGCCACCAGCAGAGATCAGGATCAGCCCCAGCATTTT.